This TCR beta chain was found in a study of Ad26.COV2.S vaccination and SARS-CoV-2 variants. Whole-study context: Donor got 5x10^10 or 1x10^11 viral particles of Ad26.COV2.S.

The data were produced by immunoSEQ multiplex PCR, yet TCRdb's version contains in-frame clones alone and is incomplete. This sample has 300,000 to 400,000 clones; about nine tenths occur once, and the top ten carry around 3.6%. CDR3 length equals 14 residues. With 6 bases removed from V and 3 bases from J, the gap between germline ends came to 15 bases. Looked up from germline, CDR1 is MNHEY and CDR2 is SVGAGI. Described treatment: 15 to 20 received Ad26.COV2.S at low or high dose, single or two shots; about five received placebo; per-sample allocation not given. Sample collection was performed on day 63 after the first vaccine or placebo injection.

The rearrangement links TRBV6-5 to TRBJ2-7; D not certain. This material consisted of peripheral blood, taken in a trial of Ad26.COV2.S vaccine versus placebo. The TCR originated in a person between 18 and 60 years old who received the Ad26.COV2.S COVID-19 vaccine or a placebo. The CDR3 region is CASSLRNSYYEQYF. For the CDR3, the DNA is TGTGCCAGCAGCCTACGGAACAGCTACTACGAGCAGTACTTC.